A single sample gave rise to the 16 T cell receptor beta chains below, sequenced in a study of cytomegalovirus exposure and HLA in healthy donors. PCR primers comprised 60 Vbeta and 13 Jbeta primers. Libraries were prepared by immunoSEQ multiplex PCR; TCRdb keeps only in-frame clonotypes and omits some of them. The sample contains some 190,000 clones, 87% of which appear only once. Input material: PBMCs. All receptors come from a boy aged 2 to 9 in good health and CMV-seronegative.

This rearrangement joins TRBV21-1 to TRBJ1-2; whether TRBD1, the table's D call, matches the DNA was not checked. TRBV21-1 is a pseudogene. The CDR3 runs 18 residues. CDR3 loop: CASSSSVTSIRGNYGYTF. The DNA for the CDR3 is TGTGCCAGCTCCTCTTCGGTCACGTCGATCAGGGGGAACTATGGCTACACCTTC.

The chain carries TRBV11-2 and TRBJ2-7, with 7 bases that match TRBD1. CDR1 and CDR2 (germline): SGHAT, FQNNGV. The ends lost 4 bases at V and 4 bases at J; junction bases unmatched: 4. The CDR3 covers 13 residues. In DNA, the CDR3 is TGTGCCAGCAGCTCAGAGACAGGGTACGAGCAGTACTTC. This translates into CASSSETGYEQYF.

The chain combines TRBV23-1 with TRBJ1-2; tentatively, D is TRBD1 (6 bases). TRBV23-1 is an open reading frame whose function is uncertain. The CDR3 totals 22 residues. The V end lost 1 base, the J end lost 4 bases, and 34 bases lay between the germline ends. The chain's CDR3 is CASSQFRHSSPTDRQGSYGYTF. CDR3 sequence (DNA): TGCGCCAGCAGTCAATTCCGACATTCTTCCCCCACAGACAGGCAGGGCTCCTATGGCTACACCTTC.

This sequence joins TRBV27 and TRBJ2-7, with 10 bases lining up with TRBD2. The germline gives CDR1 MNHEY, CDR2 SMNVEV (reference sequence). The CDR3 is 16 residues long. With 5 bases clipped from V and 5 bases from J, the junction kept 12 bases outside the gene matches. The chain's CDR3 is CASSQPLAGDVHEQYF. CDR3 in DNA: TGTGCCAGCAGTCAACCTCTAGCGGGAGACGTCCACGAGCAGTACTTC.

The CDR3 here is CASSTDRGGPEAFF. The CDR3 region has the DNA TGTGCCAGCAGTACGGACAGGGGAGGGCCTGAAGCTTTCTTT. This chain uses TRBV6-5 with TRBJ1-1; 9 bases agree with TRBD1. Germline V gene lookup returns CDR1 MNHEY and CDR2 SVGAGI. The CDR3 totals 14 residues. V lost 5 bases to trimming and J lost 6 bases; unmatched junction nucleotides: 7.

The chain links TRBV28 to TRBJ1-5; D is uncertain. CDR1 and CDR2 from the germline V gene are MDHEN and SYDVKM. This CDR3 is built from 14 residues. V was clipped by 6 bases and J by 3 bases, with 12 bases between them. CDR3 loop: CASRIKQHNQPQHF. The CDR3 DNA sequence: TGTGCCAGCAGAATAAAACAGCACAATCAGCCCCAGCATTTT.

This chain links TRBV7-9 with TRBJ1-4; D not resolved. The V end lost 5 bases, the J end lost 3 bases, and 16 bases lay between the germline ends. This CDR3 comprises 16 residues. CDR1 is SEHNR and CDR2 is FQNEAQ in the germline V gene (reference sequence). This CDR3 is CASSPRTGRANEKLFF. The CDR3 bases are TGTGCCAGCAGCCCCCGGACGGGGAGAGCTAATGAAAAACTGTTTTTT.

V gene TRBV5-6 combines with J gene TRBJ2-2; D is possibly TRBD1 (5 bases). The CDR3 runs 15 residues. The germline V gene has CDR1 SGHDT and CDR2 YYEEEE. Deletions cut 1 base from V and 4 bases from J, with 11 bases between. The CDR3 DNA follows: TGTGCCAGCAGCTTGCCCAGGGTAGGCACCGGGGAGCTGTTTTTT. It codes for CASSLPRVGTGELFF.

The V and J genes are TRBV6-5 and TRBJ2-7, with TRBD1 identical over 7 bases. The CDR3 is made up of 14 amino acids. Germline V gene sequence: CDR1 MNHEY, CDR2 SVGAGI. Trimming removed 5 bases from V and 5 bases from J; junction bases left unmatched: 9. The CDR3 DNA sequence: TGTGCCAGCAGTAGTCCGGGACAGTCGAACGAGCAGTACTTC. It encodes CASSSPGQSNEQYF.

This sequence joins TRBV19 and TRBJ2-7; D perhaps matches TRBD1 (7 bases). Trimming left V 5 bases short and J 3 bases short, with 11 bases between. This CDR3 has 13 amino acids. Germline loops: CDR1 LNHDA, CDR2 SQIVND (reference sequence). In DNA form, the CDR3 reads TGTGCCAGTAGTGCGGGACAGCACTACGAGCAGTACTTC. It specifies CASSAGQHYEQYF.

The chain combines TRBV5-1 with TRBJ2-1, with 14 nucleotides matching TRBD2. Losses at the gene ends were 3 bases for V and 10 bases for J; bases not matched to a gene: 12. The germline V gene encodes CDR1 SGHRS and CDR2 YFSETQ. The CDR3 has 17 residues. CDR3 region: CASSYNPGTSGGQEQFF. The CDR3 bases are TGCGCCAGCAGCTATAACCCCGGGACTAGCGGGGGACAGGAGCAGTTCTTC.

The rearrangement links TRBV5-1 to TRBJ2-3; TRBD2 aligns across 13 bases. This CDR3 has 17 residues. The J segment lost 1 base and the V segment lost 0 bases, leaving 2 bases of the junction unmatched. CDR1 and CDR2 (germline): SGHRS, YFSETQ. The CDR3 bases are TGCGCCAGCAGCTTGGCGGGGACTAGCGGGGGCACAGATACGCAGTATTTT. Its protein product is CASSLAGTSGGTDTQYF.

This rearrangement joins TRBV15 to TRBJ2-7; TRBD2 agrees at 10 bases. This CDR3 comprises 17 residues. V gave up 0 bases and J gave up 7 bases; unmatched junction bases: 12. CDR1 LNHNV and CDR2 YYDKDF come from the germline V gene (reference sequence). CDR3 in amino acids: CATSRDSQREGLREQYF. The CDR3 DNA reads TGTGCCACCAGCAGAGATTCACAGCGGGAGGGCCTGAGGGAGCAGTACTTC.

The rearrangement joins TRBV5-8 to TRBJ2-3, with D uncertain. The ends were cut back, 0 bases at V and 6 bases at J, with 8 bases in the middle. This CDR3 contains 13 residues. Germline CDR1 is SGHTS and CDR2 is YDEGEE. CDR3 amino acids: CASSLASRDTQYF. The CDR3 DNA follows: TGTGCCAGCAGCTTGGCCTCCCGGGATACGCAGTATTTT. The full variable domain, in which reference TRBV5-8 and TRBJ2-3 provide the parts outside the CDR3, is EAGVTQSPTHLIKTRGQQATLRCSPISGHTSVYWYQQALGLGLQFLLWYDEGEERNRGNFPPRFSGRQFPNYSSELNVNALELEDSALYLCASSLASRDTQYFGPGTRLTVL.

Worth noting for this clone: The conserved final phenylalanine or tryptophan is absent from the CDR3, which likely points to a read error. V is TRBV5-1 and J is TRBJ2-7, with 12 positions matching TRBD2. J was trimmed by 0 bases and V by 0 bases; bases with no gene match: 1. The CDR3 runs 16 residues. The germline V gene has CDR1 SGHRS and CDR2 YFSETQ. CDR3 nucleotides: TGCGCCAGCAGCTTGGCGACTAGCGGGAGCTCCTACGAGCAGTACCTC. It translates to CASSLATSGSSYEQYL.

A few counts support this clone. This sequence joins TRBV4-1 and TRBJ2-7, with 9 positions matching TRBD2. This CDR3 has 16 residues. J gave up 0 bases and V 4 bases, and 7 bases lay outside the gene matches. Germline loops: CDR1 MGHRA, CDR2 YSYEKL. CDR3 in DNA: TGCGCCAGCAGCCTAGCGGGGGCCGATCACTCCTACGAGCAGTACTTC. It yields the protein CASSLAGADHSYEQYF.